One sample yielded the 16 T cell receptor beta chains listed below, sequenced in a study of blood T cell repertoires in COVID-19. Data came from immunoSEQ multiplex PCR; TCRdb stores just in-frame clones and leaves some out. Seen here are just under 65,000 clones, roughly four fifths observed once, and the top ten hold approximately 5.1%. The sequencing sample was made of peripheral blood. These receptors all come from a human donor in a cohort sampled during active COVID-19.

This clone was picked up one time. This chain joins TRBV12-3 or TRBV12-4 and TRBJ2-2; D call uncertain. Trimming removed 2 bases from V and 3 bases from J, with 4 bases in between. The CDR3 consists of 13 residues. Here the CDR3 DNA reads TGTGCCAGCAGTTTAATCGACACCGGGGAGCTGTTTTTT. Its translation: CASSLIDTGELFF.

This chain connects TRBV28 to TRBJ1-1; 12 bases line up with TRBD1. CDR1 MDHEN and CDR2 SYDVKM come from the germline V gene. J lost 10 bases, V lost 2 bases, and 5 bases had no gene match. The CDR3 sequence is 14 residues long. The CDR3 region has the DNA TGTGCCAGCAGTTTAGGGGGACAGGGGGCTGCAGCTTTCTTT. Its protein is CASSLGGQGAAAFF.

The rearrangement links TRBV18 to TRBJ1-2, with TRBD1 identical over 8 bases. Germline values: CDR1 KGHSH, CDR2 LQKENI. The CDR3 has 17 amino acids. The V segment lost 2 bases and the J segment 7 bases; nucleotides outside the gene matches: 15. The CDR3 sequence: CASSPYPPGTGPSGYTF. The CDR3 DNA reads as TGTGCCAGCTCACCATATCCTCCCGGGACAGGTCCCTCTGGCTACACCTTC.

The DNA for the CDR3 is TGTGCCAGCACCGACGGGGGCTCCTACGAGCAGTACTTC. It yields the protein CASTDGGSYEQYF. This chain uses TRBV2 with TRBJ2-7; D might be TRBD2 (6 bases). The CDR3 totals 13 residues. The germline gives CDR1 SNHLY, CDR2 FYNNEI. V was clipped by 7 bases and J by 0 bases, with 10 bases between them.

The CDR3 coding sequence is TGTGCCAGCAGTTTACGGACAGGGTGGAATGAGCAGTTCTTC. This sequence encodes CASSLRTGWNEQFF. J is TRBJ2-1 and V is TRBV28, with 8 bases fitting TRBD1. From germline, CDR1 is MDHEN and CDR2 SYDVKM. Unmatched junction bases numbered 4, after V lost 2 bases and J lost 7 bases. This CDR3 comprises 14 residues.

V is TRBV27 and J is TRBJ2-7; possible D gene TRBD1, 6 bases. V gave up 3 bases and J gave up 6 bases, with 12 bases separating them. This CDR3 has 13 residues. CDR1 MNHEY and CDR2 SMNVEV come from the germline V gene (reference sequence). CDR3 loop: CASSLMDRGEQYF. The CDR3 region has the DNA TGTGCCAGCAGTTTGATGGACAGAGGCGAGCAGTACTTC.

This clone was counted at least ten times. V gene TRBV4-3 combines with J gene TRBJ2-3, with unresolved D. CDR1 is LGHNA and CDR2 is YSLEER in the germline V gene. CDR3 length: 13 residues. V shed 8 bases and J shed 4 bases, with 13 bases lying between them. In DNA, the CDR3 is TGCGCCAGCGAAGCCGAAGCCCCAGATACGCAGTATTTT. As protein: CASEAEAPDTQYF.

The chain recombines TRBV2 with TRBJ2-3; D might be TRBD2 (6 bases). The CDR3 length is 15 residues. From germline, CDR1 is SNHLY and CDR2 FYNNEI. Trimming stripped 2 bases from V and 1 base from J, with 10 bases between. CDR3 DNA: TGTGCCAGCAGTGAACTAGCGTCGGGCACAGATACGCAGTATTTT. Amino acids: CASSELASGTDTQYF.

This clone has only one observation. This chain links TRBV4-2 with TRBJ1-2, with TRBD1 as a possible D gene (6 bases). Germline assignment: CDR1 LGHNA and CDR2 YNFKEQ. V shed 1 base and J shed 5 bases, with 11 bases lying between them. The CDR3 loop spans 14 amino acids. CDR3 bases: TGTGCCAGCAGCCAAGGAGACAGGATTTATGGCTACACCTTC. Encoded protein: CASSQGDRIYGYTF.

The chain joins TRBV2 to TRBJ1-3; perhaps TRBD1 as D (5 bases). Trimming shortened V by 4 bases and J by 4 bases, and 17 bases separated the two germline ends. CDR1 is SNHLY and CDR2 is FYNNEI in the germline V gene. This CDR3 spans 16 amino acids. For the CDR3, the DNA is TGTGCCAGCAGTGCCGCTCGGGGGTTCGAGGGAAACACCATATATTTT. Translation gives CASSAARGFEGNTIYF.

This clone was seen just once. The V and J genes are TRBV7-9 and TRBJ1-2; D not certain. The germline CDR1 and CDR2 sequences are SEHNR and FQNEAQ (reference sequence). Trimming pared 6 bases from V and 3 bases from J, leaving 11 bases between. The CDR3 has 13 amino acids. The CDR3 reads CASSHSGDYGYTF. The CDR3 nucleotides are TGTGCCAGCAGTCATAGTGGTGACTATGGCTACACCTTC.

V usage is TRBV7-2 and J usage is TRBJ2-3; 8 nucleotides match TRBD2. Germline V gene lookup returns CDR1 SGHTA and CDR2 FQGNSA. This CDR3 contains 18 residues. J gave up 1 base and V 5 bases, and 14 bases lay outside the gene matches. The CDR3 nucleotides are TGTGCCAGCAGCCCAGATGCGGGGGGCCTTAAGGGCACAGATACGCAGTATTTT. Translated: CASSPDAGGLKGTDTQYF.

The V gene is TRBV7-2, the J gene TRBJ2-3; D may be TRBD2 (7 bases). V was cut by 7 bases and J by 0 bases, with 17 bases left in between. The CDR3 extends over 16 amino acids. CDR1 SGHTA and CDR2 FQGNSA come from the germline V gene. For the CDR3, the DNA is TGTGCCAGCACCCCCGGACTAGGGGGGAGCACAGATACGCAGTATTTT. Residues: CASTPGLGGSTDTQYF. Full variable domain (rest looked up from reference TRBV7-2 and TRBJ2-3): GAGVSQSPSNKVTEKGKDVELRCDPISGHTALYWYRQSLGQGLEFLIYFQGNSAPDKSGLPSDRFSAERTGGSVSTLTIQRTQQEDSAVYLCASTPGLGGSTDTQYFGPGTRLTVL.

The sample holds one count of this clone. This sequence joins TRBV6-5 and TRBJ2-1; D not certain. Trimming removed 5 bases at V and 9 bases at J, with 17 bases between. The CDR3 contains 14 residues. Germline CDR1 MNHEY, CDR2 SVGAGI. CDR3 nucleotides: TGTGCCAGCAGTCACGACCCGGTTCCGGGTGAGCAGTTCTTC. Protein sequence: CASSHDPVPGEQFF.

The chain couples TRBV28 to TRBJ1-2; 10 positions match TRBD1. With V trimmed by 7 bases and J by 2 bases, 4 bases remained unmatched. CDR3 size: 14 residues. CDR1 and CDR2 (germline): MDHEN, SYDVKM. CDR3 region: CASTSGQGNYGYTF. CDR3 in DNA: TGTGCCAGCACCTCGGGACAGGGGAACTATGGCTACACCTTC.

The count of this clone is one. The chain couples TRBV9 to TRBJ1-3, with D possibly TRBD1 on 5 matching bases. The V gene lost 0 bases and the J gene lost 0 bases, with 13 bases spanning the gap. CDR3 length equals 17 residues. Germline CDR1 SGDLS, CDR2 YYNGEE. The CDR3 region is CASSVADSRVSGNTIYF. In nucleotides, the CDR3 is TGTGCCAGCAGCGTAGCCGATAGCAGGGTCTCTGGAAACACCATATATTTT.